One T cell receptor beta chain is described in this entry. The immunoSEQ assay was v3.0, run at survey level. The data were produced by immunoSEQ multiplex PCR, yet TCRdb's version contains in-frame clones alone and is incomplete. The table has 20,000 to 25,000 clones, 76% seen once; the top ten hold roughly an eighth. The source of the sample is a study of long-term antiretroviral therapy in people with HIV. Germline V gene data show CDR1 as MGHRA and CDR2 as YSYEKL. V lost 9 bases and J lost 0, with 21 bases in between. This CDR3 region has 17 residues. The sequence came from a woman in her 40s with HIV. This sample comprised unsorted PBMCs, obtained less than 1.8 years before starting antiretroviral therapy. The chain couples TRBV4-1 to TRBJ2-1, with D possibly being TRBD1 (7 bases). CDR3 nucleotide sequence: TGCGCCAGTAACCGGGCAGGGGGGCTTAGCTCCTACAATGAGCAGTTCTTC. Residues: CASNRAGGLSSYNEQFF.